A selection of T cell receptor beta chains follows, all from one sample in a study of T cell responses to AZD1222 COVID-19 vaccine. Method: immunoSEQ multiplex PCR; TCRdb's copy keeps in-frame clones and lacks some. The sample comprises 90,000 to 120,000 clones, roughly 85% of which are singletons, and about 5% rests with the top ten. The material sequenced was peripheral blood, taken 28 days after the second AZD1222 dose. The receptor source for this set is an adult who received the AZD1222 COVID-19 vaccine. The CDR3 runs from the conserved cysteine through the conserved F or W. The order of the fields is clone size, V gene, J gene, D gene, CDR3 protein, CDR3 DNA. The D gene is left open where the match is weak. Clone sizes are given selectively: once, few, many, or a class where the clone is expanded.

-,TRBV7-9,TRBJ2-2,-,CASSLVGEIGELFF,TGTGCCAGCAGCTTAGTTGGGGAAATCGGGGAGCTGTTTTTT
-,TRBV5-4,TRBJ2-3,TRBD1,CASSLKGTGRRTQYF,TGTGCCAGCAGCCTAAAAGGGACAGGGCGCCGTACGCAGTATTTT
-,TRBV7-2,TRBJ1-4,-,CASSLAGRIPNEKLFF,TGTGCCAGCAGCCTTGCCGGACGGATCCCCAATGAAAAACTGTTTTTT
-,TRBV27,TRBJ2-1,-,CASSPDSGQPAEQFF,TGTGCCAGCAGTCCCGATTCCGGACAGCCTGCTGAGCAGTTCTTC
-,TRBV7-9,TRBJ2-1,TRBD1,CASSLAGDREEVF,TGTGCCAGCAGCTTAGCGGGGGACAGGGAGGAGGTCTTC
-,TRBV2,TRBJ2-1,TRBD2,CASRRSGGKIHYNEQFF,TGTGCCAGCAGGAGAAGCGGGGGGAAAATCCATTACAATGAGCAGTTCTTC
-,TRBV6-4,TRBJ2-3,TRBD2,CASSLAGAGDTQYF,TGTGCCAGCAGTCTAGCGGGGGCGGGAGATACGCAGTATTTT
-,TRBV4-2,TRBJ2-1,-,CASSQGEVGEQFF,TGTGCCAGCAGCCAAGGGGAGGTGGGCGAGCAGTTCTTC
-,TRBV28,TRBJ1-2,-,CASSLMDYGYTF,TGTGCCAGCAGCTTGATGGACTATGGCTACACCTTC
-,TRBV9,TRBJ1-3,-,CASSVEGAGNTIYF,TGTGCCAGCAGCGTAGAGGGAGCTGGAAACACCATATATTTT
-,TRBV2,TRBJ2-6,TRBD1,CASSETGNSGANVLTF,TGTGCCAGCAGTGAGACAGGGAACTCTGGGGCCAACGTCCTGACTTTC
-,TRBV3-1/TRBV3-2,TRBJ1-1,-,CASSPRQLNTEAFF,TGTGCCAGCAGCCCCCGACAGTTAAACACTGAAGCTTTCTTT
once,TRBV4-1,TRBJ1-6,-,CASSLSLRGTYNSPLHF,TGCGCCAGCAGCCTTTCGTTACGGGGAACCTATAATTCACCCCTCCACTTT
-,TRBV28,TRBJ2-2,-,CASSFLQGQTGELFF,TGTGCCAGCAGTTTCCTACAGGGACAAACCGGGGAGCTGTTTTTT
-,TRBV19,TRBJ2-1,-,CASSGPGDEQFF,TGTGCCAGTAGTGGTCCGGGCGATGAGCAGTTCTTC
-,TRBV19,TRBJ2-1,TRBD1,CASSPGDSYNEQFF,TGTGCCAGTAGTCCCGGGGACAGCTACAATGAGCAGTTCTTC
-,TRBV18,TRBJ2-3,TRBD2,CASSPAGGFTDTQYF,TGTGCCAGCTCACCAGCGGGGGGGTTCACAGATACGCAGTATTTT
-,TRBV4-2,TRBJ2-3,-,CASSQGTHTDTQYF,TGTGCCAGCAGCCAAGGAACACACACAGATACGCAGTATTTT
once,TRBV27,TRBJ1-1,-,CASTAVQGWTEAFF,TGTGCCAGCACCGCTGTCCAGGGATGGACTGAAGCTTTCTTT
-,TRBV29-1,TRBJ1-2,-,CSVGEDGYTF,TGCAGCGTTGGAGAAGATGGCTACACCTTC
-,TRBV5-1,TRBJ1-1,-,CASSFQGNTEAFF,TGCGCCAGCAGCTTCCAAGGGAACACTGAAGCTTTCTTT
few,TRBV28,TRBJ1-3,-,CASLGGWNTIYF,TGTGCCAGCTTGGGGGGCTGGAACACCATATATTTT
-,TRBV15,TRBJ2-3,-,CATSRDRPDRPDLSTDTQYF,TGTGCCACCAGCAGAGATCGACCGGACAGACCCGATCTGAGCACAGATACGCAGTATTTT
-,TRBV28,TRBJ2-7,TRBD2,CASLEAGAGGRRQYF,TGTGCCAGTCTAGAGGCGGGAGCGGGGGGACGGAGGCAGTACTTC
-,TRBV21-1,TRBJ2-2,-,CASSSFGTSGGHNTGELFF,TGTGCCAGCAGCAGCTTCGGGACTAGCGGGGGACATAACACCGGGGAGCTGTTTTTT
-,TRBV5-1,TRBJ1-5,-,CASSLVPGSSNQPQHF,TGCGCCAGCAGCTTGGTCCCGGGGAGTAGCAATCAGCCCCAGCATTTT
-,TRBV11-2,TRBJ1-1,TRBD1,CASSFGTGMGEAFF,TGTGCCAGCAGCTTCGGGACAGGCATGGGTGAAGCTTTCTTT
-,TRBV19,TRBJ1-5,-,CASSIPGIPRWHF,TGTGCCAGTAGTATACCCGGGATCCCGCGTTGGCATTTT
-,TRBV27,TRBJ2-7,TRBD1,CASSWGGRGQGAYEQYF,TGTGCCAGCAGTTGGGGGGGTAGAGGACAGGGGGCTTACGAGCAGTACTTC
-,TRBV18,TRBJ1-1,TRBD1,CASSPQIQDRDTEAFF,TGTGCCAGCTCACCACAAATCCAAGACAGGGACACTGAAGCTTTCTTT
-,TRBV21-1,TRBJ1-1,-,CASSKGGRGWNTEAFF,TGTGCCAGCAGCAAAGGGGGCAGGGGATGGAACACTGAAGCTTTCTTT
few,TRBV3-1/TRBV3-2,TRBJ2-6,-,CASSQSGSGTIISGANVLTF,TGTGCCAGCAGCCAAAGTGGGTCGGGGACGATTATCTCTGGGGCCAACGTCCTGACTTTC
once,TRBV19,TRBJ2-3,TRBD1,CASSIMGTGEAQYF,TGTGCCAGTAGTATAATGGGGACAGGGGAAGCACAGTATTTT
-,TRBV4-2,TRBJ2-5,-,CASSQAESGQETQYF,TGTGCCAGCAGCCAAGCGGAAAGCGGCCAAGAGACCCAGTACTTC
-,TRBV13,TRBJ2-3,-,CASSGGNSRWERTDTQYF,TGTGCCAGCAGCGGGGGGAATAGCCGATGGGAGCGCACAGATACGCAGTATTTT
-,TRBV5-4,TRBJ1-3,-,CASTPGQNSGNTIYF,TGTGCCAGCACTCCGGGACAAAACTCTGGAAACACCATATATTTT
-,TRBV7-9,TRBJ1-4,-,CASSLSTGNEKLFF,TGTGCCAGCAGCTTGAGTACGGGAAATGAAAAACTGTTTTTT
-,TRBV10-2,TRBJ2-7,-,CASVRDARLEQYF,TGCGCCAGCGTCCGGGACGCCAGGCTCGAGCAGTACTTC
-,TRBV27,TRBJ1-1,TRBD1,CASLGGGDGTEAFF,TGTGCCAGCCTGGGAGGGGGCGATGGCACTGAAGCTTTCTTT
once,TRBV6-5,TRBJ2-7,TRBD2,CASTRLAGDYEQYF,TGTGCCAGCACCAGACTAGCGGGGGACTACGAGCAGTACTTC
-,TRBV27,TRBJ1-5,-,CASSLLGSSNQPQHF,TGTGCCAGCAGTTTGCTTGGTTCGAGCAATCAGCCCCAGCATTTT
-,TRBV6-5,TRBJ2-7,-,CASSPPTGAEEQYF,TGTGCCAGCAGCCCCCCGACGGGGGCCGAGGAGCAGTACTTC
-,TRBV27,TRBJ1-5,-,CASSLGAGRQPQHF,TGTGCCAGCAGTTTAGGGGCAGGACGCCAGCCCCAGCATTTT
-,TRBV28,TRBJ2-2,TRBD1,CASSPGTVNTGELFF,TGTGCCAGCAGTCCAGGGACAGTCAACACCGGGGAGCTGTTTTTT
-,TRBV5-1,TRBJ1-4,TRBD1,CASSWDRDEATNEKLFF,TGCGCCAGCAGCTGGGACAGGGACGAAGCAACTAATGAAAAACTGTTTTTT
-,TRBV9,TRBJ1-5,-,CASSVGGVSNQPQHF,TGTGCCAGCAGCGTAGGAGGGGTTAGCAATCAGCCCCAGCATTTT
-,TRBV5-6,TRBJ1-5,-,CASSLKASAISNQPQHF,TGTGCCAGCAGCTTGAAGGCGTCAGCCATTAGCAATCAGCCCCAGCATTTT
-,TRBV18,TRBJ1-2,TRBD1,CASSKDRGSENGYTF,TGTGCCAGCTCAAAGGACAGGGGGTCGGAGAATGGCTACACCTTC
-,TRBV5-4,TRBJ2-2,TRBD1,CASSWTIGTGVNTGELFF,TGTGCCAGCAGCTGGACCATCGGGACAGGGGTGAACACCGGGGAGCTGTTTTTT
-,TRBV13,TRBJ2-2,-,CASASPTGELFF,TGTGCCAGCGCGAGCCCCACCGGGGAGCTGTTTTTT
once,TRBV9,TRBJ2-3,TRBD1,CASRKQGESTDTQYF,TGTGCCAGCAGAAAACAGGGGGAAAGCACAGATACGCAGTATTTT
-,TRBV5-6,TRBJ2-7,-,CASGSYEQYF,TGTGCCAGCGGATCATACGAGCAGTACTTC
-,TRBV6-2/TRBV6-3,TRBJ1-4,TRBD1,CASSYSGTANEKLFF,TGTGCCAGCAGTTACTCCGGGACAGCTAATGAAAAACTGTTTTTT
once,TRBV7-9,TRBJ1-1,-,CASSKGGTEAFF,TGTGCCAGCAGTAAGGGAGGAACTGAAGCTTTCTTT
few,TRBV27,TRBJ2-5,-,CASSLGVVGQETQYF,TGTGCCAGCAGTTTAGGCGTAGTGGGCCAAGAGACCCAGTACTTC
-,TRBV11-3,TRBJ1-5,-,CASSLNQPQHF,TGTGCCAGCAGCCTTAATCAGCCCCAGCATTTT